Each of the 11 T cell receptor beta chains below was sequenced from the same sample in a study of CD8+ T cells in alopecia areata. Sample treatment: oral pan-JAK inhibitor, 5-10 mg twice daily. In each case, RNA was isolated and then reverse transcribed into cDNA as the sequencing template. This table comes from immunoSEQ multiplex PCR, and its TCRdb copy is limited to in-frame clones, with some not included. The sample shows approximately 180,000 clones, around 58% of them seen only once. The sample was CD4+ T cells sorted from blood, taken at approximately week 60, from a patient treated with tofacitinib. The receptors were sampled from a human donor with alopecia areata.

In this sample, this clone turned up a few times. The genes are TRBV25-1 and TRBJ2-3, with D perhaps matching TRBD1 (5 bases). V was trimmed by 4 bases and J by 3 bases, leaving 14 bases between them. The CDR3 spans 15 residues. Germline V gene sequence: CDR1 MGHDK, CDR2 SYGVNS. Here the CDR3 reads CASSATTEITDTQYF. DNA of the CDR3: TGTGCCAGCAGTGCGACGACAGAAATAACAGATACGCAGTATTTT.

Concerning this clone itself: The same CDR3 is also encoded by other DNA sequences in this sample. The chain is built from TRBV29-1 and TRBJ2-3, with D possibly being TRBD1 (5 bases). Per germline, CDR1 SQVTM and CDR2 ANQGSEA. The V end lost 6 bases, the J end lost 1 base, and 11 bases lay between the germline ends. The CDR3 runs 13 residues. CDR3 residues: CSVELQGTDTQYF. CDR3 in DNA: TGCAGCGTGGAACTACAGGGCACAGATACGCAGTATTTT.

This clone was picked up a small number of times. Other DNA variants within this sample encode the same CDR3. The V gene is TRBV20-1, the J gene TRBJ2-1; no definite D call. Germline-derived CDR1 and CDR2 are DFQATT and SNEGSKA (reference sequence). Trimming took 2 bases from V and 7 from J, leaving 3 bases between them. The CDR3 runs to 10 residues. In nucleotides, the CDR3 is TGCAGTGCTAGATCTAATGAGCAGTTCTTC. Amino acid sequence: CSARSNEQFF.

This chain uses TRBV29-1 with TRBJ1-2; no firm D call. Germline CDR1 and CDR2: SQVTM and ANQGSEA. The V gene lost 4 bases and the J gene lost 6 bases, with 15 bases spanning the gap. The CDR3 covers 13 residues. In DNA, the CDR3 is TGCAGCGTTGGGACCCGGATGGTAGATGGCTACACCTTC. Its translation: CSVGTRMVDGYTF.

This clone was observed a handful of times. The genes are TRBV2 and TRBJ2-7; no reliable D call. This CDR3 region has 13 residues. Trimming shortened V by 6 bases and J by 4 bases, and 13 bases separated the two germline ends. Germline V lookup: CDR1 SNHLY, CDR2 FYNNEI. The chain's CDR3 is CASSKEALYEQYF. CDR3 coding DNA: TGTGCCAGCAGCAAAGAGGCGTTATACGAGCAGTACTTC.

Note on this clone: The same CDR3 also results from other DNA sequences found in this sample. J is TRBJ2-5 and V is TRBV10-3, with D unclear. There are 11 residues in the CDR3. V dropped 3 bases and J dropped 4 bases, with 3 bases sitting between them. In germline, CDR1 is ENHRY, CDR2 SYGVKD. The CDR3, as DNA: TGTGCCATCAGTGATCTAGAGACCCAGTACTTC. Encoded protein: CAISDLETQYF.

This clone was detected only a few times. The chain joins TRBV27 to TRBJ1-6; the match to TRBD1 covers 7 bases. This CDR3 comprises 13 residues. J lost 13 bases, V lost 5 bases, and 8 bases had no gene match. The germline CDR1 and CDR2 sequences are MNHEY and SMNVEV (reference sequence). CDR3 coding DNA: TGTGCCAGCAGTACCCGGGACAGATCCCCCCTCCACTTT. The encoded protein is CASSTRDRSPLHF.

This chain connects TRBV30 to TRBJ2-5, with TRBD2 identical over 14 bases. The trim removed 2 bases at V and 3 bases at J, leaving 2 bases unmatched. Germline lookup yields CDR1 GTSNPN and CDR2 SVGIG (reference sequence). This CDR3 is 15 amino acids long. CDR3: CAWSKTSGGEETQYF. The CDR3 DNA reads TGTGCCTGGAGTAAGACTAGCGGGGGGGAAGAGACCCAGTACTTC.

The chain has TRBV30 and TRBJ1-1; D might be TRBD1 (5 bases). The CDR3 is made up of 13 amino acids. Germline V gives CDR1 GTSNPN, CDR2 SVGIG (reference sequence). Trimming left V 3 bases short and J 1 base short, with 9 bases between. Here the CDR3 reads CAWRGRQNTEAFF. CDR3 nucleotides: TGTGCCTGGAGGGGACGGCAGAACACTGAAGCTTTCTTT.

This rearrangement joins TRBV7-2 to TRBJ2-1; the D is unclear. Germline V gene lookup returns CDR1 SGHTA and CDR2 FQGNSA. CDR3 length equals 15 residues. V lost 1 base to trimming and J lost 3 bases, with 10 bases between them. Here the CDR3 reads CASSLGQGYYNEQFF. DNA for the CDR3: TGTGCCAGCAGCTTAGGGCAAGGATACTACAATGAGCAGTTCTTC.

V is TRBV28 and J is TRBJ2-7; D gene unclear. CDR3 length equals 13 residues. CDR1 and CDR2 (germline): MDHEN, SYDVKM. Trimming left V 8 bases short and J 2 bases short, with 13 bases between. CDR3 loop: CASRLGQAYEQYF. CDR3 nucleotide sequence: TGTGCCAGCCGCCTTGGGCAGGCCTACGAGCAGTACTTC.